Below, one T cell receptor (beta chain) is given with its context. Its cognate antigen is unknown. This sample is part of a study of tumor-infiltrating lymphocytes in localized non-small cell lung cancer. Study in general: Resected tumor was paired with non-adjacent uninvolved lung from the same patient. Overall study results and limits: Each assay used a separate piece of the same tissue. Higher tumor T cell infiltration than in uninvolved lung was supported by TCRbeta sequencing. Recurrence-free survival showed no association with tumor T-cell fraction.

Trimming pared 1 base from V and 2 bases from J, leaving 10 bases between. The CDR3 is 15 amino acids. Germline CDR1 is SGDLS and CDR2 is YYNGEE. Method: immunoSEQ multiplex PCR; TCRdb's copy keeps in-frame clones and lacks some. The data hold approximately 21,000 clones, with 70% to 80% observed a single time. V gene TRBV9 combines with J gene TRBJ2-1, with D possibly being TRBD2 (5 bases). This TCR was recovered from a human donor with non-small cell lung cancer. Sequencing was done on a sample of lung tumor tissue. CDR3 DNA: TGTGCCAGCAGCGTAATGGGAGAGACCTACAATGAGCAGTTCTTC. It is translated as CASSVMGETYNEQFF.